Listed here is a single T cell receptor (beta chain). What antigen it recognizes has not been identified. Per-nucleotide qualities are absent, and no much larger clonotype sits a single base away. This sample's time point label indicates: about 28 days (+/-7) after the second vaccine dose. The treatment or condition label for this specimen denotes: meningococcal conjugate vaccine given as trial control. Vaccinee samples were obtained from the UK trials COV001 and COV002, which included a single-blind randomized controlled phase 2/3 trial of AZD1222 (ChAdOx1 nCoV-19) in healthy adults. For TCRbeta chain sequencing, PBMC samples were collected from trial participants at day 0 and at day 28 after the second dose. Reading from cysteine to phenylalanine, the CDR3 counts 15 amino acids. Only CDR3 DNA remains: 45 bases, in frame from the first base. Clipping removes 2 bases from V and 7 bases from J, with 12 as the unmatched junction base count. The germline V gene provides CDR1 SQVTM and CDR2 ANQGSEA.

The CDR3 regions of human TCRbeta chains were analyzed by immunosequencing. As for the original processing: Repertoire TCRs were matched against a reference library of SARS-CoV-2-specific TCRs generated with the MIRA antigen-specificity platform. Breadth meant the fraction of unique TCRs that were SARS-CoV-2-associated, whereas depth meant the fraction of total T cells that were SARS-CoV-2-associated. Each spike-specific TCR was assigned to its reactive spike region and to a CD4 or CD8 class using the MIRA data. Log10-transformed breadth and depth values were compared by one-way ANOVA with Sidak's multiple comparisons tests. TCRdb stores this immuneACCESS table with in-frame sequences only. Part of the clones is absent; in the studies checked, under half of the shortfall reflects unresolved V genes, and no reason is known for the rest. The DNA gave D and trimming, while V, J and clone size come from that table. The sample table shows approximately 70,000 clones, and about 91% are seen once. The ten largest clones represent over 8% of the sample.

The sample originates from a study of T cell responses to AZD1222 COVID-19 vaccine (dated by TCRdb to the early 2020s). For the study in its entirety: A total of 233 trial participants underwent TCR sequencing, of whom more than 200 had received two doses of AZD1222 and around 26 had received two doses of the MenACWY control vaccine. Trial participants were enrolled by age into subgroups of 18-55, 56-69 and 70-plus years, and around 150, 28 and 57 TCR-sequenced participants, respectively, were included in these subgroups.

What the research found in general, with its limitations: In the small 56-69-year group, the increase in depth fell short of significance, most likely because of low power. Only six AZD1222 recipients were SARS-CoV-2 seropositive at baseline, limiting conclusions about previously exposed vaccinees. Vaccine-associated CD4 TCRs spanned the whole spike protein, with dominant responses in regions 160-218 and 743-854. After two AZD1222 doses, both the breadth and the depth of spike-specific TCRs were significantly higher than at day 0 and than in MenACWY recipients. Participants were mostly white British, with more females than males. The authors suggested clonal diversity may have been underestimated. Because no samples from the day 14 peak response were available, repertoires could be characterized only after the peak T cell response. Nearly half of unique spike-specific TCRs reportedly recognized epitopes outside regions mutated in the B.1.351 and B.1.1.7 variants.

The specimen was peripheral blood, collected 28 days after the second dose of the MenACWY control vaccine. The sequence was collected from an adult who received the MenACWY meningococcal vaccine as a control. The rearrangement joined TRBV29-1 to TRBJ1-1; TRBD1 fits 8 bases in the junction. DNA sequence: TGCAGCGTTGAACCCCGGACAGGGAGCGGTAGTGAAGCTTTCTTT. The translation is CSVEPRTGSGSEAFF.